Listed here are 30 T cell receptor beta chains from one sample, sequenced in a study of T cell responses to AZD1222 COVID-19 vaccine. Libraries were prepared by immunoSEQ multiplex PCR; TCRdb keeps only in-frame clonotypes and omits some of them. The sample consists of roughly 160,000 clones, about 92% of them appearing once. This specimen consisted of peripheral blood, obtained 28 days after the second AZD1222 dose. The receptors derive from an adult who received the AZD1222 COVID-19 vaccine.

J is TRBJ1-3 and V is TRBV9; D is unresolved. V lost 0 bases and J lost 5, with 9 bases in between. The germline gives CDR1 SGDLS, CDR2 YYNGEE. The CDR3 covers 14 residues. The CDR3 reads CASSVEGSRNTIYF. Here the CDR3 DNA reads TGTGCCAGCAGCGTAGAAGGCAGCAGAAACACCATATATTTT.

The chain has TRBV6-5 and TRBJ1-1; no reliable D call. V was cut by 1 base and J by 7 bases, with 4 bases left in between. This CDR3 has 11 amino acids. CDR1 is MNHEY, CDR2 SVGAGI, per germline. DNA for the CDR3: TGTGCCAGCAGTTACTTATTTGAAGCTTTCTTT. This translates into CASSYLFEAFF.

The J gene is TRBJ1-2, the V gene TRBV7-8; D is unclear. Trimming removed 4 bases from V and 8 bases from J, with 14 bases in between. Per germline, CDR1 SGHVS and CDR2 FQNEAQ. CDR3 size: 13 residues. The CDR3 loop reads CASSSDDAAGYTF. The CDR3 DNA reads TGTGCCAGCAGCTCCGACGACGCGGCGGGCTACACCTTC.

This clone appeared once. This chain connects TRBV29-1 to TRBJ1-1; unclear D gene. CDR3 length equals 14 residues. CDR1 is SQVTM, CDR2 ANQGSEA, per germline. The germline V and J ends were trimmed by 6 bases and 2 bases, with 16 bases remaining between them. The chain's CDR3 is CSVSGRELNTEAFF. In DNA, the CDR3 is TGCAGCGTAAGTGGTAGGGAATTAAACACTGAAGCTTTCTTT. Combining the CDR3 with reference TRBV29-1 and TRBJ1-1 gives the whole variable domain SAVISQKPSRDICQRGTSLTIQCQVDSQVTMMFWYRQQPGQSLTLIATANQGSEATYESGFVIDKFPISRPNLTFSTLTVSNMSPEDSSIYLCSVSGRELNTEAFFGQGTRLTVV.

This clone was counted a few times. The rearrangement joins TRBV6-6 to TRBJ1-1; a weak D match, TRBD1 (5 bases). The length of the CDR3 is 11 residues. V shed 4 bases and J shed 8 bases, with 8 bases lying between them. Germline CDR1 and CDR2: MNHNY and SVGAGI (reference sequence). The CDR3 loop reads CASSWGREAFF. CDR3 DNA: TGTGCCAGCAGTTGGGGCAGGGAAGCTTTCTTT.

The V and J genes are TRBV4-2 and TRBJ2-3, with TRBD2 identical over 10 bases. CDR1 is LGHNA and CDR2 is YNFKEQ in the germline V gene. Unmatched junction bases numbered 4, after V lost 0 bases and J lost 1 base. The CDR3 loop spans 17 amino acids. The CDR3 is CASSQDQSGRGTDTQYF. CDR3 DNA sequence: TGTGCCAGCAGCCAAGATCAGAGCGGGAGGGGCACAGATACGCAGTATTTT.

The chain recombines TRBV27 with TRBJ1-5; TRBD1 is a possible D gene (6 bases). The CDR3 is made up of 12 amino acids. Trimming cost V 7 bases and J 7 bases, with 11 bases left between them. CDR1 is MNHEY, CDR2 SMNVEV, per germline (reference sequence). CDR3 nucleotides: TGTGCCAGCAAAACAGGGAACCAGCCCCAGCATTTT. It encodes CASKTGNQPQHF.

The chain recombines TRBV6-2 or TRBV6-3 with TRBJ1-4, with 8 bases fitting TRBD1. V was clipped by 6 bases and J by 0 bases; unmatched bases: 12. Germline V CDR1 and CDR2: MNHEY, SVGEGT. There are 18 residues in the CDR3. CDR3 coding DNA: TGTGCCAGCAGCCCCCCAGGGGACAGGCGTGCAACTAATGAAAAACTGTTTTTT. Its translation is CASSPPGDRRATNEKLFF.

The V and J genes are TRBV7-6 and TRBJ1-3; maybe TRBD1 (6 bases). Trimming left V 5 bases short and J 0 bases short, with 17 bases between. The CDR3 covers 17 residues. In germline, CDR1 is SGHVS, CDR2 FNYEAQ. The CDR3 sequence: CASSPRQRGTSGNTIYF. The CDR3 coding sequence is TGTGCCAGCAGCCCACGACAGAGGGGGACCTCTGGAAACACCATATATTTT.

This clone appeared a few times. The genes are TRBV9 and TRBJ1-1; TRBD1 is a possible D gene (6 bases). Germline CDR1 and CDR2: SGDLS and YYNGEE. V lost 0 bases and J lost 3, with 12 bases in between. This CDR3 has 15 residues. Here the CDR3 reads CASSVGGRVDTEAFF. The CDR3 DNA sequence: TGTGCCAGCAGCGTAGGGGGGCGAGTAGACACTGAAGCTTTCTTT.

The chain recombines TRBV30 with TRBJ2-7; 13 bases line up with TRBD2. Germline CDR1 GTSNPN, CDR2 SVGIG (reference sequence). V was pared by 2 bases and J by 6 bases, with 13 bases of the junction left unmatched. CDR3 size: 17 residues. CDR3 sequence: CAWSTRLAGGLRGEQYF. For the CDR3, the DNA is TGTGCCTGGAGTACCAGACTAGCGGGGGGCCTAAGAGGCGAGCAGTACTTC.

The CDR3 loop is CSEFGGTSGSTDTQYF. CDR3 DNA sequence: TGCAGCGAGTTTGGGGGGACTAGCGGGAGCACAGATACGCAGTATTTT. The chain has TRBV29-1 and TRBJ2-3, with TRBD2 identical over 12 bases. There are 16 residues in the CDR3. Germline CDR1 is SQVTM and CDR2 is ANQGSEA. J lost 0 bases, V lost 7 bases, and 8 bases had no gene match.

This clone was seen once. The chain links TRBV30 to TRBJ2-1, with 10 bases that match TRBD2. Unmatched junction bases numbered 9, after V lost 2 bases and J lost 8 bases. The germline CDR1 and CDR2 sequences are GTSNPN and SVGIG (reference sequence). The CDR3 is 15 residues long. The CDR3 DNA sequence: TGTGCCTGGAGTTGGGCTAGCGGGGGAAGGGATGAGCAGTTCTTC. Its protein product is CAWSWASGGRDEQFF. Drawing the rest from reference TRBV30 and TRBJ2-1, the complete variable domain is SQTIHQWPATLVQPVGSPLSLECTVEGTSNPNLYWYRQAAGRGLQLLFYSVGIGQISSEVPQNLSASRPQDRQFILSSKKLLLSDSGFYLCAWSWASGGRDEQFFGPGTRLTVL.

This clone was picked up one time. J is TRBJ1-1 and V is TRBV6-2 or TRBV6-3; possibly TRBD1 for D (5 bases). Between the trimmed V and J ends, which lost 2 bases and 1 base, there was a span of 8 bases. CDR1 is MNHEY, CDR2 SVGEGT, per germline. CDR3 length: 14 amino acids. CDR3 bases: TGTGCCAGCAGTTACCAGGACACGAACACTGAAGCTTTCTTT. Translation gives CASSYQDTNTEAFF.

CDR3 nucleotides: TGTGCCAGCAGTACCCCCCCGCAGGGCGGCACCGGGGAGCTGTTTTTT. Amino acids: CASSTPPQGGTGELFF. The gene calls are TRBV6-2 or TRBV6-3 and TRBJ2-2; possible D gene TRBD1, 5 bases. Germline CDR1 MNHEY, CDR2 SVGEGT. Trimming cost V 5 bases and J 4 bases, with 17 bases left between them. This CDR3 contains 16 residues.

The chain carries TRBV3-1 (or the pseudogene TRBV3-2) and TRBJ2-1; 11 bases are shared with TRBD2. Germline CDR1 reads LGHDT; CDR2 reads YNNKEL (reference sequence). V was pared by 3 bases and J by 4 bases, with 5 bases of the junction left unmatched. The CDR3 runs to 16 residues. CDR3 sequence (DNA): TGTGCCAGCAGCCACGCCGGGACTAGCGGATACAATGAGCAGTTCTTC. This gives the protein CASSHAGTSGYNEQFF.

J is TRBJ1-3 and V is TRBV1. TRBV1 is a listed pseudogene. This CDR3 spans 17 amino acids. The CDR3 DNA reads as TGCACCAGCAGCCTCTACCACGGGGGGCCGGAGGGAAACACCATATATTTT. It yields the protein CTSSLYHGGPEGNTIYF.

The J gene is TRBJ1-2, the V gene TRBV7-9; D uncertain. V dropped 5 bases and J dropped 5 bases, with 12 bases sitting between them. CDR1 and CDR2 from the germline V gene are SEHNR and FQNEAQ (reference sequence). This CDR3 is built from 13 residues. This CDR3 reads CASSPGRNYGYTF. Written as DNA, the CDR3 is TGTGCCAGCAGCCCGGGAAGGAATTATGGCTACACCTTC.

The rearrangement joins TRBV9 to TRBJ2-1; D gene unclear. The CDR3 totals 11 residues. Per germline, CDR1 SGDLS and CDR2 YYNGEE. V was clipped by 3 bases and J by 5 bases, with 3 bases between them. The CDR3 DNA reads TGTGCCAGCAGCGGCGACAATGAGCAGTTCTTC. It yields the protein CASSGDNEQFF.

The V gene is TRBV28, the J gene TRBJ1-5; no definite D call. V dropped 2 bases and J dropped 6 bases, with 5 bases sitting between them. Germline V CDR1 and CDR2: MDHEN, SYDVKM. CDR3 length: 12 residues. CDR3 sequence (DNA): TGTGCCAGCAGTTTAGGGGTTCAGCCCCAGCATTTT. Its translation: CASSLGVQPQHF.

V usage is TRBV5-8 and J usage is TRBJ1-2, with D tentatively TRBD1 (5 bases). Germline V gene data show CDR1 as SGHTS and CDR2 as YDEGEE. V was pared by 0 bases and J by 4 bases, with 10 bases between. The CDR3 is 14 amino acids. CDR3 coding DNA: TGTGCCAGCAGCTTGGGACAGTCAGTCTATGGCTACACCTTC. This translates into CASSLGQSVYGYTF.

This clone was observed once. V is TRBV24-1 and J is TRBJ2-2; possible D gene TRBD2, 6 bases. Trimming took off 7 bases at V and 6 bases at J, with 14 bases between the two ends. Germline V gives CDR1 KGHDR, CDR2 SFDVKD. This CDR3 is 14 amino acids long. The CDR3 nucleotides read TGTGCCACCAGGAAAGGGACTGGGGCCGGGGAGCTGTTTTTT. As protein: CATRKGTGAGELFF.

V is TRBV5-4 and J is TRBJ1-1; a weak D match, TRBD1 (6 bases). V lost 4 bases to trimming and J lost 0 bases, with 10 bases between them. CDR3 length: 14 amino acids. Germline V gives CDR1 SGHNT, CDR2 YYREEE (reference sequence). The CDR3 bases are TGTGCCAGCAGCCCACAGGGTATGAACACTGAAGCTTTCTTT. This encodes CASSPQGMNTEAFF.

The V and J genes are TRBV5-1 and TRBJ1-5; D is perhaps TRBD1 (5 bases). The CDR3 contains 15 residues. The germline CDR1 and CDR2 sequences are SGHRS and YFSETQ. Trimming shortened V by 1 base and J by 1 base, and 9 bases separated the two germline ends. The CDR3, as DNA: TGCGCCAGCAGCTTGCAGGGTCTAAGCAATCAGCCCCAGCATTTT. Its translation: CASSLQGLSNQPQHF.

This clone was observed a single time. The chain combines TRBV28 with TRBJ1-3, with 7 bases aligning to TRBD1. CDR3 length equals 15 residues. CDR1 and CDR2 (germline): MDHEN, SYDVKM. Losses at the gene ends were 6 bases for V and 4 bases for J; bases not matched to a gene: 9. Here the CDR3 DNA reads TGTGCCAGCAGCCCCCTTGACAGGGAAGGAAACACCATATATTTT. Encoded protein: CASSPLDREGNTIYF. The full variable domain, its missing parts supplied by reference TRBV28 and TRBJ1-3, is DVKVTQSSRYLVKRTGEKVFLECVQDMDHENMFWYRQDPGLGLRLIYFSYDVKMKEKGDIPEGYSVSREKKERFSLILESASTNQTSMYLCASSPLDREGNTIYFGEGSWLTVV.

The V gene is TRBV12-3 or TRBV12-4, the J gene TRBJ1-1, with no clear D. V was cut by 6 bases and J by 0 bases, with 5 bases left in between. The CDR3 is made up of 12 amino acids. The CDR3 DNA follows: TGTGCCAGCAGGGGCCTGAACACTGAAGCTTTCTTT. Protein product: CASRGLNTEAFF.

The chain couples TRBV12-3 or TRBV12-4 to TRBJ2-5; D is possibly TRBD1 (6 bases). The CDR3 extends over 11 amino acids. Trimming left V 8 bases short and J 5 bases short, with 9 bases between. The CDR3 here is CASQGMETQYF. The CDR3 nucleotides are TGTGCCAGCCAGGGGATGGAGACCCAGTACTTC.

In this sample, this clone turned up once. V is TRBV5-1 and J is TRBJ1-1, with D maybe TRBD1 (6 bases). Trimming took 2 bases from V and 1 from J, leaving 15 bases between them. The germline V gene has CDR1 SGHRS and CDR2 YFSETQ. CDR3 length: 16 amino acids. CDR3 in amino acids: CASSFFPGTTNTEAFF. The DNA for the CDR3 is TGCGCCAGCAGCTTTTTTCCCGGGACAACGAACACTGAAGCTTTCTTT.

CDR3 DNA sequence: TGTGCCAGCAGCCAGGGGAGCGCCAATGAGCAGTTCTTC. Amino acid sequence: CASSQGSANEQFF. The V and J genes are TRBV7-2 and TRBJ2-1; D is perhaps TRBD1 (6 bases). The CDR3 consists of 13 residues. Germline V gives CDR1 SGHTA, CDR2 FQGNSA. V was cut by 5 bases and J by 6 bases, with 11 bases left in between.

The rearrangement links TRBV27 to TRBJ1-2; 7 bases are shared with TRBD1. CDR3 length: 14 residues. Germline CDR1 and CDR2: MNHEY and SMNVEV (reference sequence). V trimming: 5 bases; J trimming: 4 bases; junction bases outside the gene matches: 7. CDR3: CASSAQGPSYGYTF. CDR3 in DNA: TGTGCCAGCAGTGCACAGGGGCCAAGCTATGGCTACACCTTC.